These 14 T cell receptor beta chains originate from one sample sequenced in a study of blood T cell repertoires in COVID-19. The repertoire was sequenced with immunoSEQ multiplex PCR; TCRdb's copy has only in-frame clones and lacks some. This sample has about 34,000 clones, with 80% found just once. Sequencing was performed on peripheral blood. The source of these receptors is a man at least 80 years old with acute or convalescent COVID-19.

CDR3 DNA: TGTGCCAGCAGCCCCAGACCCGGAGGAGGTGAAAAACTGTTTTTT. Translated: CASSPRPGGGEKLFF. The chain uses TRBV11-2 and TRBJ1-4; D is undetermined. There are 15 residues in the CDR3. Trimming removed 5 bases at V and 7 bases at J, with 17 bases between. The germline gives CDR1 SGHAT, CDR2 FQNNGV.

The chain combines TRBV14 with TRBJ2-2; no firm D call. The V end was cut by 1 base, the J end by 8 bases, with 8 bases between. Germline V gene data show CDR1 as SGHDN and CDR2 as FVKESK. CDR3 length: 13 amino acids. The CDR3 nucleotides are TGTGCCAGCAGCCAAGTTTTGAGGGGGGAGCTGTTTTTT. Protein sequence: CASSQVLRGELFF.

CDR3 residues: CASKGQTLTGELFF. CDR3 nucleotides: TGTGCCAGCAAGGGACAAACTCTAACCGGGGAGCTGTTTTTT. The chain couples TRBV6-5 to TRBJ2-2, with D perhaps matching TRBD1 (6 bases). Germline V lookup: CDR1 MNHEY, CDR2 SVGAGI. The V gene lost 7 bases and the J gene lost 5 bases, with 14 bases spanning the gap. CDR3 length equals 14 residues.

The gene calls are TRBV18 and TRBJ2-7; tentative D call: TRBD2 (5 bases). CDR3 length: 14 residues. V gave up 5 bases and J gave up 0 bases, with 11 bases separating them. CDR1 KGHSH and CDR2 LQKENI come from the germline V gene. The CDR3 DNA reads TGTGCCAGCTCAGCGGACTCGAGCTCCTACGAGCAGTACTTC. Protein sequence: CASSADSSSYEQYF.

This clone came up once. CDR3 loop: CARRTRGGADTQYF. The DNA of the CDR3 is TGTGCCAGGAGGACCCGAGGGGGCGCAGATACGCAGTATTTT. V gene TRBV19 combines with J gene TRBJ2-3, with TRBD1 matching over 7 bases. Losses at the gene ends were 9 bases for V and 4 bases for J; bases not matched to a gene: 10. The CDR3 covers 14 residues. Germline CDR1 LNHDA, CDR2 SQIVND (reference sequence).

The V and J genes are TRBV15 and TRBJ2-3; 10 nucleotides align to TRBD2. The V segment lost 5 bases and the J segment 1 base; nucleotides outside the gene matches: 6. The CDR3 sequence is 16 residues long. CDR1 is LNHNV and CDR2 is YYDKDF in the germline V gene (reference sequence). In DNA form, the CDR3 reads TGTGCCACCAGCCAGCCGAGCGGGAGGGGCACAGATACGCAGTATTTT. Its translation is CATSQPSGRGTDTQYF.

The CDR3 sequence: CASSAGLALYNEQFF. The CDR3 nucleotides read TGTGCCAGCAGCGCCGGACTAGCTCTCTACAATGAGCAGTTCTTC. J is TRBJ2-1 and V is TRBV5-6, with 8 bases lining up with TRBD2. CDR3 length equals 15 residues. V lost 4 bases and J lost 3; bases outside the gene matches: 6. Germline V lookup: CDR1 SGHDT, CDR2 YYEEEE.

The rearrangement uses TRBV27 and TRBJ2-1; TRBD2 agrees at 8 bases. CDR1 and CDR2 from the germline V gene are MNHEY and SMNVEV (reference sequence). The CDR3 contains 15 residues. The V and J ends lost 3 bases and 1 base, in that order; junction bases with no gene match: 2. The CDR3 is CASSFKRESYNEQFF. The CDR3 bases are TGTGCCAGCAGTTTCAAGCGGGAGTCCTACAATGAGCAGTTCTTC.

CDR3 coding DNA: TGTGCCAGCAGTCCCAGCGGGGGTCGAGAGACCCAGTACTTC. This translates into CASSPSGGRETQYF. This chain connects TRBV27 to TRBJ2-5; 8 bases fit TRBD2. The CDR3 has 14 amino acids. V lost 5 bases to trimming and J lost 4 bases; unmatched junction nucleotides: 6. Germline V gives CDR1 MNHEY, CDR2 SMNVEV (reference sequence).

This chain joins TRBV25-1 and TRBJ1-2, with 7 bases identical to TRBD1. Germline CDR1 reads MGHDK; CDR2 reads SYGVNS. The CDR3 loop spans 13 amino acids. The J segment lost 3 bases and the V segment lost 6 bases, leaving 4 bases of the junction unmatched. The CDR3 DNA follows: TGTGCCAGCAGAGACAGGGACTACTATGGCTACACCTTC. This encodes CASRDRDYYGYTF.

The V and J genes are TRBV10-3 and TRBJ1-1; 11 bases match TRBD1. The CDR3 is 15 amino acids. With 3 bases clipped from V and 6 bases from J, the junction kept 6 bases outside the gene matches. Per the germline V gene, CDR1 is ENHRY and CDR2 is SYGVKD. The CDR3 DNA is TGTGCCATCAGTGACCTGGGACAGGGGGAGTCTGAAGCTTTCTTT. This sequence encodes CAISDLGQGESEAFF.

This rearrangement joins TRBV6-5 to TRBJ1-2, with a tentative D call TRBD1 (5 bases). The V and J ends lost 2 bases and 3 bases respectively, with 13 bases between them. The CDR3 is 15 amino acids. CDR1 is MNHEY, CDR2 SVGAGI, per germline. The CDR3 sequence: CASSYPRAVDYGYTF. CDR3 DNA sequence: TGTGCCAGCAGTTACCCCAGGGCCGTGGACTATGGCTACACCTTC.

The chain joins TRBV7-9 to TRBJ2-7; D is unresolved. Germline lookup yields CDR1 SEHNR and CDR2 FQNEAQ (reference sequence). The CDR3 runs to 14 residues. Trimming stripped 4 bases from V and 5 bases from J, with 15 bases between. CDR3 nucleotide sequence: TGTGCCAGCAGCTCACCCCGCGGTACTAACGAGCAGTACTTC. This encodes CASSSPRGTNEQYF.

The V and J genes are TRBV4-3 and TRBJ2-1; 16 nucleotides agree with TRBD2. CDR1 and CDR2 from the germline V gene are LGHNA and YSLEER. Unmatched junction bases numbered 2, after V lost 3 bases and J lost 0 bases. The CDR3 runs to 18 residues. In nucleotides, the CDR3 is TGCGCCAGCAGCCAGGGACTAGCGGGAGGGAGCTCCTACAATGAGCAGTTCTTC. Its protein is CASSQGLAGGSSYNEQFF.